The T cell receptor (beta chain) under discussion was sequenced for a study of CD8 T cells in ankylosing spondylitis. Study findings and constraints: What appeared characteristic of ankylosing spondylitis blood was a TCR beta motif of under 10 highly homologous variants.

TCRdb independently ran MiXCR on the 5' RACE reads; one entry per CDR3 protein. The top ten clones hold 3% to 4% of a sample with about 310,000 distinct CDR3 sequences, more than 20% of them seen once. As concerns this clonotype: Antigen specificity is unknown.

The germline CDR1 and CDR2 sequences are KGHSH and LQKENI. V was pared by 3 bases and J by 7 bases, with 17 bases of the junction left unmatched. The CDR3 has 17 amino acids. Sequenced input: blood, either unsorted or a sorted T cell fraction (not recorded which). The gene calls are TRBV18 and TRBJ1-2; 7 bases are a match to TRBD1. This sequence originates from a female donor with ankylosing spondylitis or in good health (not recorded which). In DNA form, the CDR3 reads TGTGCCAGCTCACCCACAGTCCCGACAGGGCTGCTAGGTGGCTACACCTTC. Residues: CASSPTVPTGLLGGYTF. The variable domain in full, completed from reference TRBV18 and TRBJ1-2, reads NAGVMQNPRHLVRRRGQEARLRCSPMKGHSHVYWYRQLPEEGLKFMVYLQKENIIDESGMPKERFSAEFPKEGPSILRIQQVVRGDSAAYFCASSPTVPTGLLGGYTFGSGTRLTVV.